This T cell receptor (beta chain) is from a study of post-analysis software for immune sequencing data (dated by TCRdb to the mid-2010s). Concerning the study at large: The recorded disease courses included relapsing-remitting, secondary progressive and progressive-relapsing multiple sclerosis, and some patients had no subtype annotation. The patient repertoires were compared against more than 10 previously published healthy control repertoires obtained from donors aged roughly 6 to 26 years. A subset of samples was prepared in parallel using single-end sample barcoding, then pooled and co-amplified after Illumina adapter ligation. Findings and caveats that apply to the study as a whole: Significantly lower normalized Chao1 diversity was found in multiple sclerosis patients than in controls, suggesting substantial peripheral T-cell clonal expansion. Direct clustering with F measure showed strong co-clustering of samples prepared in the same batch, prompting a batch-effect correction. The multiple sclerosis patient group was slightly younger than the control group. About 5 TRBV segments, including TRBV5-6, TRBV5-1 and TRBV20-1, were significantly more frequent in patients than controls.

As encoded in the germline V gene, CDR1 is SGDLS while CDR2 is YYNGEE. Its CDR3 holds 16 amino acids, cysteine through phenylalanine. CDR3 DNA only is kept here, 48 bases in frame from base 1. The V and J ends are trimmed by 4 bases and 6 bases, leaving 23 bases between them. To demonstrate the VDJtools post-analysis software, TCR beta repertoires were profiled from the peripheral blood of some 12 young patients with multiple sclerosis. The multiple sclerosis patients were children and adolescents ranging in age from roughly 6 to 16 years. This clonotype was seen a few times. This receptor's antigen is unknown. Base quality data are lacking; no much larger clone is found one base away. The library was prepared using PCR. TCRdb shows the sequencer as Illumina HiSeq 2500. To reduce PCR and sequencing biases, unique molecular identifiers were incorporated into the TCR beta cDNA libraries. Roughly 0.5 million cDNA molecules were obtained per 1 to 10 million input T cells, so each molecule approximated one T cell. Patient libraries were prepared and sequenced with the same protocol used for the earlier healthy control dataset. Samples belonging to the same batch were prepared together, multiplexed and sequenced on a shared HiSeq lane. On the authors' methods: Raw barcoded reads were processed with MIGEC, discarding single-read molecular identifier groups before consensus assembly and CDR3 extraction. Clonotype tables were post-analysed with VDJtools, and diversity was normalized by down-sampling all datasets to the smallest sample size. In repertoire overlap clustering, CDR3 amino acid sequences, but not nucleotide sequences, were matched to correct batch-related cross-sample contamination. The raw public reads went through TCRdb reprocessing: fastp at Q25, MiXCR clone calling, in-frame beta chains kept. Each CDR3 protein appears once, grouped with its most common genes and DNA. The V and J calls reflect TCRdb's pipeline rather than the authors' work. For this sample the table gives roughly 800,000 distinct CDR3 sequences, of which approximately 30% were detected only once. Together, the top ten hold approximately 0.6% of the sample.

The clonotype was recovered from a girl under 18 with multiple sclerosis. Recombination linked TRBV9 to TRBJ2-7; the D element could tentatively be TRBD1 or TRBD2, as 5 bases agree for each. Sample: blood. In nucleotide form, the sequence is TGTGCCAGCAGCTTGAGCCGGGACCTAGGTACCTCCGAGCAGTACTTC. Translated, it gives CASSLSRDLGTSEQYF.